The 29 T cell receptor beta chains presented below share a single source sample, sequenced in a study of lymphopenia after photon versus proton radiotherapy. Profiling relied on immunoSEQ multiplex PCR, and the TCRdb table lists in-frame clones only, not all of them. Of 55,000 to 75,000 clones in the sample, roughly 90% were seen once. The sample was peripheral blood, taken from a patient treated with photon-based radiotherapy. The receptors stem from a woman in her sixties or seventies with pancreatic cancer.

The chain uses TRBV5-1 and TRBJ2-7; D is possibly TRBD2 (5 bases). Germline V gene lookup returns CDR1 SGHRS and CDR2 YFSETQ. V lost 5 bases and J 2 bases, leaving 14 bases between the germline ends. The CDR3 is 14 residues long. The CDR3 region has the DNA TGCGCCAGCAGTAGTACTGCGGGTGCCTACGAGCAGTACTTC. It translates to CASSSTAGAYEQYF.

The genes are TRBV9 and TRBJ2-1, with TRBD2 matching over 10 bases. CDR1 is SGDLS and CDR2 is YYNGEE in the germline V gene. The length of the CDR3 is 17 residues. Unmatched junction bases numbered 13, after V lost 0 bases and J lost 10 bases. DNA for the CDR3: TGTGCCAGCAGCGTAGATCCAGCGGGAGGGCCTGGGACCGAGCAGTTCTTC. As protein: CASSVDPAGGPGTEQFF.

This clone showed up just once. V usage is TRBV9 and J usage is TRBJ2-1; D not resolved. The V and J ends lost 4 bases and 7 bases respectively, with 18 bases between them. The germline V gene has CDR1 SGDLS and CDR2 YYNGEE. The CDR3 is 15 residues long. CDR3 DNA sequence: TGTGCCAGCAGCCCCTTTAGCCCCCCGGAGAATGAGCAGTTCTTC. Protein: CASSPFSPPENEQFF. The full variable domain, its missing parts supplied by reference TRBV9 and TRBJ2-1, is DSGVTQTPKHLITATGQRVTLRCSPRSGDLSVYWYQQSLDQGLQFLIQYYNGEERAKGNILERFSAQQFPDLHSELNLSSLELGDSALYFCASSPFSPPENEQFFGPGTRLTVL.

The rearrangement links TRBV23-1 to TRBJ1-5; D gene unclear. TRBV23-1 is reported as an ORF; its role is uncertain. With 3 bases removed from V and 4 bases from J, the gap between germline ends came to 10 bases. This CDR3 spans 14 amino acids. The CDR3 region has the DNA TGCGCCAGCAGTCACTGGCAGGAGAATCAGCCCCAGCATTTT. Amino acid sequence: CASSHWQENQPQHF.

The V gene is TRBV19, the J gene TRBJ2-3; unclear D gene. CDR1 LNHDA and CDR2 SQIVND come from the germline V gene (reference sequence). V dropped 4 bases and J dropped 2 bases, with 10 bases sitting between them. This CDR3 has 14 amino acids. The CDR3 spells CASSTGFDTDTQYF. The CDR3 DNA reads TGTGCCAGTAGTACGGGTTTTGACACAGATACGCAGTATTTT.

As DNA, the CDR3 is TGTGCCAGCTCCCCATCCCCCCGGGGCCCGGGGGCCAACGTCCTGACTTTC. Residues: CASSPSPRGPGANVLTF. J is TRBJ2-6 and V is TRBV18; either TRBD1 or TRBD2 may fit D (5 bases each). The V gene's germline CDR1 is KGHSH and CDR2 LQKENI. The germline V and J ends were trimmed by 6 bases and 4 bases, with 19 bases remaining between them. This CDR3 is 17 amino acids long.

This chain joins TRBV27 and TRBJ1-2; TRBD1 agrees at 9 bases. Trimming took 4 bases from V and 7 from J; bases not matched to a gene: 19. CDR3 length: 18 residues. CDR1 and CDR2 from the germline V gene are MNHEY and SMNVEV (reference sequence). The CDR3 is CASSSLQGALPKGRGYTF. The CDR3 DNA reads as TGTGCCAGCAGTTCACTACAGGGGGCGCTCCCTAAAGGACGTGGCTACACCTTC.

V usage is TRBV5-1 and J usage is TRBJ2-3; 7 bases map to TRBD1. CDR3 length equals 15 residues. In germline, CDR1 is SGHRS, CDR2 YFSETQ. V trimming: 5 bases; J trimming: 0 bases; junction bases outside the gene matches: 6. The CDR3 loop is CASSPDRRSTDTQYF. CDR3 DNA sequence: TGCGCCAGCAGTCCGGACAGGAGAAGCACAGATACGCAGTATTTT.

This clone showed up just once. The CDR3 loop reads CASSIRPSGSNTGELFF. The DNA for the CDR3 is TGTGCCAGTAGTATACGCCCTAGCGGGAGCAACACCGGGGAGCTGTTTTTT. The gene calls are TRBV19 and TRBJ2-2, with TRBD2 matching 10 bases. The V and J ends lost 2 bases and 2 bases, in that order; junction bases with no gene match: 5. Germline V gives CDR1 LNHDA, CDR2 SQIVND (reference sequence). This CDR3 has 17 amino acids.

This clone was detected only a few times. At one end the junction does not follow the germline gene, possibly because of a read error. The chain carries TRBV7-9 and TRBJ2-7; D is perhaps TRBD2 (5 bases). CDR3 length equals 15 residues. CDR1 and CDR2 from the germline V gene are SEHNR and FQNEAQ (reference sequence). CDR3 amino acids: CASSLAGRMAYEQYF. CDR3 sequence (DNA): TGTGCCAGCAGCCTAGCTGGACGTATGGCCTACGAGCAGTACTTC.

The genes are TRBV7-9 and TRBJ1-5; TRBD1 might be the D (6 bases). Trimming cost V 5 bases and J 7 bases, with 12 bases left between them. CDR3 size: 13 residues. Germline lookup yields CDR1 SEHNR and CDR2 FQNEAQ (reference sequence). The CDR3: CASSQTGLQPQHF. The CDR3 DNA is TGTGCCAGCAGCCAAACAGGGTTACAGCCCCAGCATTTT.

This chain connects TRBV7-3 to TRBJ2-7, with D perhaps TRBD1 or TRBD2 (5 bases each). Trimming removed 1 base from V and 6 bases from J, with 16 bases in between. CDR3 size: 15 residues. Germline values: CDR1 SGHTA, CDR2 FQGTGA. CDR3 nucleotides: TGTGCCAGCAGCTTAAACCACGGGACGTCTCCCGAGCAGTACTTC. It codes for CASSLNHGTSPEQYF.

The chain uses TRBV10-3 and TRBJ2-1; TRBD2 agrees at 11 bases. This CDR3 has 15 amino acids. V gave up 4 bases and J gave up 9 bases; unmatched junction bases: 8. In germline, CDR1 is ENHRY, CDR2 SYGVKD. The CDR3 nucleotides are TGTGCCATCAGTGGACTAGCGGGAATTATTGGTGAGCAGTTCTTC. Translation gives CAISGLAGIIGEQFF.

This chain uses TRBV7-2 with TRBJ2-1; no clear D. V was shortened by 0 bases and J by 6 bases, with 6 bases between the two germline ends. The CDR3 loop spans 13 amino acids. Germline CDR1 is SGHTA and CDR2 is FQGNSA. For the CDR3, the DNA is TGTGCCAGCAGCTTAGCTGTCCGCAATGAGCAGTTCTTC. Translating it yields CASSLAVRNEQFF.

The V and J genes are TRBV25-1 and TRBJ2-2; 7 bases are a match to TRBD1. The CDR3 length is 13 residues. With 4 bases clipped from V and 6 bases from J, the junction kept 2 bases outside the gene matches. Looked up from germline, CDR1 is MGHDK and CDR2 is SYGVNS. The CDR3 region has the DNA TGTGCCAGCAGTGTACAGGGGTCCGGGGAGCTGTTTTTT. Its translation: CASSVQGSGELFF.

This clone is a singleton in its sample. The V gene is TRBV28, the J gene TRBJ1-4; a possible D gene is TRBD1 (6 bases). The germline gives CDR1 MDHEN, CDR2 SYDVKM. The CDR3 length is 15 residues. V dropped 5 bases and J dropped 3 bases, with 13 bases sitting between them. Here the CDR3 reads CASSPNGGPNEKLFF. As DNA, the CDR3 is TGTGCCAGCAGTCCGAACGGGGGCCCTAATGAAAAACTGTTTTTT.

The chain links TRBV6-1 to TRBJ2-7; no definite D call. V was trimmed by 4 bases and J by 6 bases, leaving 16 bases between them. There are 14 residues in the CDR3. Germline V gives CDR1 MNHNS, CDR2 SASEGT. Here the CDR3 reads CASSGPPVHAEQYF. As DNA, the CDR3 is TGTGCCAGCAGTGGGCCCCCTGTTCATGCCGAGCAGTACTTC.

The CDR3 nucleotides are TGTGCCAGCAGCTTTAATCTAGCGACTATCTACGAGCAGTACTTC. Its protein product is CASSFNLATIYEQYF. The chain links TRBV7-2 to TRBJ2-7; TRBD2 might be the D (6 bases). Trimming took 3 bases from V and 3 from J, leaving 15 bases between them. The CDR3 sequence is 15 residues long. The germline CDR1 and CDR2 sequences are SGHTA and FQGNSA. Based on the CDR3 plus reference TRBV7-2 and TRBJ2-7, the full variable domain is GAGVSQSPSNKVTEKGKDVELRCDPISGHTALYWYRQSLGQGLEFLIYFQGNSAPDKSGLPSDRFSAERTGGSVSTLTIQRTQQEDSAVYLCASSFNLATIYEQYFGPGTRLTVT.

The V call is TRBV21-1, the J call TRBJ1-5; the table's D call of TRBD1 was not tested on the DNA. TRBV21-1 is a documented pseudogene. The CDR3 length is 17 residues. This CDR3 reads CASSRSGQGPINQPQHF. The CDR3 coding sequence is TGTGCCAGCAGCCGATCCGGGCAGGGTCCCATTAATCAGCCCCAGCATTTT.

The chain uses TRBV27 and TRBJ1-2; 9 bases agree with TRBD1. Germline CDR1 MNHEY, CDR2 SMNVEV (reference sequence). This CDR3 spans 15 amino acids. The V and J ends lost 6 bases and 1 base, in that order; junction bases with no gene match: 6. This CDR3 is CASRLQGASNYGYTF. The CDR3 DNA follows: TGTGCCAGCAGACTACAGGGGGCGAGTAACTATGGCTACACCTTC.

The chain is built from TRBV30 and TRBJ1-1; no clear D. The CDR3 has 14 amino acids. V was clipped by 1 base and J by 4 bases, with 13 bases between them. Germline loops: CDR1 GTSNPN, CDR2 SVGIG (reference sequence). The CDR3 sequence: CAWSGNVGGTEAFF. The CDR3 nucleotides are TGTGCCTGGAGTGGAAATGTGGGTGGCACTGAAGCTTTCTTT.

The chain couples TRBV18 to TRBJ2-7; a possible D gene is TRBD1 (5 bases). The CDR3 covers 14 residues. Trimming pared 3 bases from V and 0 bases from J, leaving 9 bases between. CDR1 and CDR2 from the germline V gene are KGHSH and LQKENI. The CDR3 sequence: CASSPGRSSYEQYF. In DNA form, the CDR3 reads TGTGCCAGCTCACCGGGGCGGAGCTCCTACGAGCAGTACTTC.

The V and J genes are TRBV5-1 and TRBJ1-1, with D tentatively TRBD1 (5 bases). The germline gives CDR1 SGHRS, CDR2 YFSETQ. CDR3 length: 13 residues. With 0 bases removed from V and 7 bases from J, the gap between germline ends came to 10 bases. CDR3 sequence reads: CASSLGAGIEAFF. The CDR3 DNA is TGCGCCAGCAGCTTGGGGGCAGGGATTGAAGCTTTCTTT.

The chain has TRBV28 and TRBJ1-2; D gene unclear. V was trimmed by 2 bases and J by 3 bases, leaving 13 bases between them. Germline V lookup: CDR1 MDHEN, CDR2 SYDVKM. This CDR3 has 15 residues. CDR3 nucleotide sequence: TGTGCCAGCAGTTTAGGACGTGGGGAATACTATGGCTACACCTTC. Protein: CASSLGRGEYYGYTF.

The chain combines TRBV28 with TRBJ1-3; 7 nucleotides align to TRBD1. Germline CDR1 reads MDHEN; CDR2 reads SYDVKM. The CDR3 covers 15 residues. V dropped 5 bases and J dropped 4; count of bases not matched to a gene: 8. The CDR3 DNA follows: TGTGCCAGCAGTGGACTGACAGGGAACGGAAACACCATATATTTT. Protein sequence: CASSGLTGNGNTIYF.

This rearrangement joins TRBV7-9 to TRBJ2-1; D is perhaps TRBD2 (6 bases). Germline CDR1 is SEHNR and CDR2 is FQNEAQ (reference sequence). V was pared by 5 bases and J by 6 bases, with 14 bases between. The CDR3 length is 14 residues. The CDR3: CASSQEGTANEQFF. The DNA of the CDR3 is TGTGCCAGCAGCCAAGAGGGGACTGCCAATGAGCAGTTCTTC.

The CDR3 reads CASGGAGGGTLHF. In DNA, the CDR3 is TGTGCCAGCGGGGGAGCAGGCGGGGGCACCCTCCACTTT. The chain is built from TRBV25-1 and TRBJ1-6; possibly TRBD1 for D (6 bases). The CDR3 loop spans 13 amino acids. CDR1 and CDR2 (germline): MGHDK, SYGVNS. The V and J ends lost 8 bases and 14 bases respectively, with 19 bases between them.

The V gene is TRBV6-6, the J gene TRBJ1-2; D gene unclear. The CDR3 extends over 13 amino acids. V dropped 6 bases and J dropped 6 bases, with 14 bases sitting between them. Germline V lookup: CDR1 MNHNY, CDR2 SVGAGI (reference sequence). The CDR3: CASSVETRNGYTF. DNA of the CDR3: TGTGCCAGCAGCGTGGAGACCCGGAATGGCTACACCTTC.

The chain is built from TRBV5-1 and TRBJ1-1; no firm D call. Trimming removed 0 bases at V and 0 bases at J, with 6 bases between. In germline, CDR1 is SGHRS, CDR2 YFSETQ. The CDR3 has 14 residues. The DNA of the CDR3 is TGCGCCAGCAGCTTGGATGAACTGAACACTGAAGCTTTCTTT. Its protein product is CASSLDELNTEAFF.